This TCR beta chain emerged from a study of T cell changes during pregnancy in multiple sclerosis. V lost 0 bases, J lost 0 bases, and 17 bases lay in between. The CDR3 totals 18 residues. Germline-derived CDR1 and CDR2 are LGHNA and YSLEER. TCRdb's table, derived via immunoSEQ multiplex PCR, lists solely in-frame clones and lacks some. The sample includes over 50,000 clones, just under 90% of them seen just once. The J gene is TRBJ1-1, the V gene TRBV4-3; unclear D gene. The sequence was collected from a female donor in good health, enrolled as a control in a pregnancy study. The starting material was peripheral blood, obtained in the first trimester of pregnancy. The CDR3 region is CASSQDSGRRVMNTEAFF. For the CDR3, the DNA is TGCGCCAGCAGCCAAGATTCCGGCAGGAGGGTTATGAACACTGAAGCTTTCTTT.